This TCR beta chain was profiled in a study of blood T cells in healthy people across ages. Findings and limits, study-wide: There was no known CMV status for donors, so expanded clonotype changes were possibly confounded.

This clonotype has a single count. Its antigen is not identified. Germline values: CDR1 SQVTM, CDR2 ANQGSEA. The CDR3 extends over 13 amino acids. Trimming cost V 3 bases and J 4 bases, with 9 bases left between them. Sample-barcoded 5' priming and a J-beta primer mix drove a second PCR of about 6 to 12 cycles. Each CDR3 protein is one row after TCRdb ran MiXCR on the 5' RACE reads. This table has hundreds of thousands of distinct CDR3 sequences, roughly 64% appearing once. The receptor was isolated from a man aged 25 to 40 in good health. This chain uses TRBV29-1 with TRBJ2-2; D may be TRBD1 (6 bases). Sequenced input: blood. The DNA of the CDR3 is TGCAGCGTTGACGAACAGGGCACCGGGGAGCTGTTTTTT. This encodes CSVDEQGTGELFF.